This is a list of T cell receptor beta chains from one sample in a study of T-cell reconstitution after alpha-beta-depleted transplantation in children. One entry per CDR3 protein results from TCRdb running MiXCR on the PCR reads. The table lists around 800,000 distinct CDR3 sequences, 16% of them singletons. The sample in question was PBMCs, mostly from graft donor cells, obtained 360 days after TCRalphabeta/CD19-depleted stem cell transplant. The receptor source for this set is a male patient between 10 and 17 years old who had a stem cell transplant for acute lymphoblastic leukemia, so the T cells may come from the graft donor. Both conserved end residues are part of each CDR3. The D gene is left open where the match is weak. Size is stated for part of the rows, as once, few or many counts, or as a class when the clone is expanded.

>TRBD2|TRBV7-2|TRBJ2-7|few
CASSRGTSGISYEQYF
TGTGCCAGCAGCCGCGGAACTAGCGGTATTTCCTACGAGCAGTACTTC
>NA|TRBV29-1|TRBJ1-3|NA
CSVARTDAGNTIYF
TGCAGCGTCGCCAGGACAGATGCTGGAAACACCATATATTTT
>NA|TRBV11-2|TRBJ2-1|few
CASSPVLDPGNEQFF
TGTGCCAGCAGCCCCGTTTTGGACCCTGGCAATGAGCAGTTCTTC
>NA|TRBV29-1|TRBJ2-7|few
CSVSPGFSYEQYF
TGCAGCGTTAGTCCAGGGTTCTCCTACGAGCAGTACTTC
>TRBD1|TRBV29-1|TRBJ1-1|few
CSVCTGGNTEAFF
TGCAGCGTTTGCACAGGGGGGAACACTGAAGCTTTCTTT
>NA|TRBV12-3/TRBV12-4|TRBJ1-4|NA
CASSSVRGHNEKLFF
TGTGCCAGCAGTTCCGTGAGGGGACATAATGAAAAACTGTTTTTT
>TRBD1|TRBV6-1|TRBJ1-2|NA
CASGFNAGTGGAFYGYTF
TGTGCCAGCGGATTTAATGCCGGGACAGGGGGCGCGTTCTATGGCTACACCTTC
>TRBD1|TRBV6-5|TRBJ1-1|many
CASSRTGEGTEAFF
TGTGCCAGCAGTCGGACAGGAGAGGGCACTGAAGCTTTCTTT
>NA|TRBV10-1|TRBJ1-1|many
CASSESYSMNTEAFF
TGCGCCAGCAGTGAGTCGTACAGCATGAACACTGAAGCTTTCTTT
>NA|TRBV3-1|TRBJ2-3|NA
CASSHDQWTSAGDTQYF
TGTGCCAGCAGCCACGACCAGTGGACTTCAGCAGGGGATACGCAGTATTTT
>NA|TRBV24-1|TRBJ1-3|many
CATSDQKGKAGNTIYF
TGTGCCACCAGTGATCAGAAAGGGAAAGCTGGAAACACCATATATTTT
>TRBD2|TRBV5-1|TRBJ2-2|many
CASSFSSGLTGELFF
TGCGCCAGCAGCTTCTCTAGCGGATTAACCGGGGAGCTGTTTTTT
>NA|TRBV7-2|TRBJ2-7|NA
CASSAPVGSYEQYF
TGTGCCAGCAGCGCTCCCGTGGGTTCCTACGAGCAGTACTTC
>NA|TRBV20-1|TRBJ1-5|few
CSARRGSYNQPQHF
TGCAGTGCTCGGAGGGGGTCTTACAATCAGCCCCAGCATTTT
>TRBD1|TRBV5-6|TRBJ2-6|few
CASSFRQGPLSGANVLTF
TGTGCCAGCAGCTTCCGACAGGGACCCCTCTCTGGGGCCAACGTCCTGACTTTC
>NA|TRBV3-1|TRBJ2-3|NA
CASSQDVGLGTDTQYF
TGTGCCAGCAGCCAAGATGTAGGGCTAGGCACAGATACGCAGTATTTT
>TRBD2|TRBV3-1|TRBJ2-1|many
CASSHMSGVAGGRNEQFF
TGTGCCAGCAGCCATATGAGCGGGGTGGCGGGAGGAAGGAATGAGCAGTTCTTC
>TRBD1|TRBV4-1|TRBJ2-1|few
CASSPTGVEMNEQFF
TGCGCCAGCAGCCCGACAGGGGTAGAGATGAATGAGCAGTTCTTC
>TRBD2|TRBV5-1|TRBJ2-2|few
CASSIDSSGNPELFF
TGCGCCAGCAGCATTGATTCCAGCGGGAACCCGGAGCTGTTTTTT
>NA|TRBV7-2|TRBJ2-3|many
CASSLVGTDTQYF
TGTGCCAGCAGCTTAGTGGGCACAGATACGCAGTATTTT
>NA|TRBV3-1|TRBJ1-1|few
CASSPRVVSTEAFF
TGTGCCAGCAGCCCGCGGGTGGTCAGCACTGAAGCTTTCTTT
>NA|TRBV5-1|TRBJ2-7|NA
CASSSGAGAALYEQYF
TGCGCCAGCAGCTCCGGCGCGGGGGCCGCACTATACGAGCAGTACTTC
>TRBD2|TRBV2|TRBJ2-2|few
CASRGGDSTNTGELFF
TGTGCCAGCAGGGGAGGGGACTCAACGAACACCGGGGAGCTGTTTTTT
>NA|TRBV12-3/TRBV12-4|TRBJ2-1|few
CASSLTLVDEQFF
TGTGCCAGCAGTTTAACCTTAGTGGATGAGCAGTTCTTC
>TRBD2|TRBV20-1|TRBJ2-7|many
CSARSAGGPTYEQYF
TGCAGTGCTAGGTCAGCGGGAGGGCCGACCTACGAGCAGTACTTC
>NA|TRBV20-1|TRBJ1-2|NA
CSARDRIGGGRGFGYTF
TGCAGTGCTAGAGATCGAATAGGGGGGGGCAGGGGATTTGGCTACACCTTC